What follows describes a single T cell receptor beta chain. The data were taken from a study of blood T cell repertoires in COVID-19. The data were produced by immunoSEQ multiplex PCR, yet TCRdb's version contains in-frame clones alone and is incomplete. The sample comprises around 230,000 clones, roughly 88% of which are singletons, and roughly 2.3% rests with the top ten. Clinical history as reported by participants underpinned cohort assignment. The sequenced sample consisted of PBMCs or T cells enriched from blood (not recorded which). The TCR comes from a middle-aged woman with acute COVID-19.

CDR3 amino acids: CASSLGTGANGYTF. CDR3 DNA sequence: TGTGCCAGCAGTTTAGGGACAGGGGCTAATGGCTACACCTTC. The J gene is TRBJ1-2, the V gene TRBV27; TRBD1 agrees at 10 bases. The germline V gene has CDR1 MNHEY and CDR2 SMNVEV (reference sequence). The length of the CDR3 is 14 residues. Trimming cost V 2 bases and J 6 bases; bases outside gene matches: 3.